These 22 T cell receptor beta chains share one sample of origin, sequenced in a study of response to subunit inactivated influenza vaccine. Via MiXCR, TCRdb re-called the RT-PCR reads, giving one row per CDR3 protein. This table holds about 190,000 distinct CDR3 sequences, 14% found once. The starting material was CD8+ T cells sorted from PBMCs, obtained approximately 5 days after vaccination. The receptors stem from a man aged 50-59 years who received an inactivated influenza vaccine.

The chain carries TRBV6-2 or TRBV6-3 and TRBJ2-2, with a possible D match to TRBD2 (5 bases). V was cut by 0 bases and J by 6 bases, with 5 bases left in between. Germline CDR1 MNHEY, CDR2 SVGEGT. This CDR3 contains 13 residues. CDR3 in amino acids: CASSYSRAGELFF. CDR3 nucleotide sequence: TGTGCCAGCAGTTACTCGCGGGCCGGGGAGCTGTTTTTT.

In this sample, this clonotype turned up a few times. The chain recombines TRBV4-3 with TRBJ2-7; D gene unclear. CDR3 length: 14 amino acids. Trimming shortened V by 0 bases and J by 0 bases, and 6 bases separated the two germline ends. The germline V gene has CDR1 LGHNA and CDR2 YSLEER. The DNA for the CDR3 is TGCGCCAGCAGCCAAGATCAGGCCTCCTACGAGCAGTACTTC. Amino acids: CASSQDQASYEQYF.

This clonotype was counted between two and nine times. The chain combines TRBV11-2 with TRBJ2-5, with 10 bases aligning to TRBD1. CDR1 is SGHAT, CDR2 FQNNGV, per germline. Trimming took 2 bases from V and 9 from J; bases not matched to a gene: 12. This CDR3 has 16 amino acids. CDR3 bases: TGTGCCAGCAGCTTAAACCAGGACAGGGGGTCTCGGGCCCAGTACTTC. It translates to CASSLNQDRGSRAQYF.

This clonotype was recorded a few times. The CDR3 loop reads CASSIPPSGGRDHEQFF. CDR3 bases: TGTGCCAGCAGCATCCCTCCCAGCGGGGGGCGGGATCATGAGCAGTTCTTC. The chain is built from TRBV28 and TRBJ2-1; TRBD2 agrees at 9 bases. V trimming: 6 bases; J trimming: 8 bases; junction bases outside the gene matches: 17. This CDR3 is built from 17 residues. Germline CDR1 reads MDHEN; CDR2 reads SYDVKM.

Many counts were recorded for this clonotype. The rearrangement uses TRBV3-1 and TRBJ2-7; 10 nucleotides match TRBD2. The CDR3 covers 14 residues. Germline V gene data show CDR1 as LGHDT and CDR2 as YNNKEL (reference sequence). V was clipped by 5 bases and J by 2 bases; unmatched bases: 3. The CDR3 loop reads CASSFSGRAYEQYF. The CDR3 coding sequence is TGTGCCAGCAGCTTCAGCGGGAGGGCCTACGAGCAGTACTTC.

This clonotype has a handful of counts. This rearrangement joins TRBV7-2 to TRBJ2-1, with TRBD2 matching over 8 bases. The CDR3 is 15 amino acids. Germline V lookup: CDR1 SGHTA, CDR2 FQGNSA. With 6 bases clipped from V and 4 bases from J, the junction kept 8 bases outside the gene matches. The CDR3 sequence is CASSPSGGNYNEQFF. The CDR3 region has the DNA TGTGCCAGCAGTCCCAGCGGGGGAAATTACAATGAGCAGTTCTTC.

The chain is built from TRBV7-9 and TRBJ1-2, with D uncertain. Between the trimmed V and J ends, which lost 1 base and 8 bases, there was a span of 8 bases. Germline V gene lookup returns CDR1 SEHNR and CDR2 FQNEAQ (reference sequence). This CDR3 region has 12 residues. This chain's CDR3 is CASSLGVEGYTF. The CDR3 DNA reads as TGTGCCAGCAGCTTAGGGGTTGAGGGCTACACCTTC.

This clonotype was counted between two and nine times. The chain is built from TRBV4-1 and TRBJ2-7; the match to TRBD2 covers 12 bases. This CDR3 has 15 amino acids. Germline V gene lookup returns CDR1 MGHRA and CDR2 YSYEKL. The trim removed 3 bases at V and 6 bases at J, leaving 6 bases unmatched. Written as DNA, the CDR3 is TGCGCCAGCAGCCACTCCCTAGCGGGGGGGCGCGAGCAGTACTTC. It yields the protein CASSHSLAGGREQYF.

The V call is TRBV5-3, the J call TRBJ1-3, with a weak D call TRBD1 (5 bases). TRBV5-3 is an ORF, with its function uncertain. V gave up 1 base and J gave up 0 bases, with 11 bases separating them. This CDR3 has 16 amino acids. CDR3 region: CARSLSGPSSGNTIYF. The CDR3, as DNA: TGTGCCAGAAGCTTGTCGGGACCGAGCTCTGGAAACACCATATATTTT.

V usage is TRBV9 and J usage is TRBJ2-5; no firm D call. The germline V and J ends were trimmed by 3 bases and 1 base, with 7 bases remaining between them. Germline V gene sequence: CDR1 SGDLS, CDR2 YYNGEE. CDR3 length equals 13 residues. The chain's CDR3 is CASSGISQETQYF. CDR3 sequence (DNA): TGTGCCAGCAGCGGTATTAGCCAAGAGACCCAGTACTTC.

In its sample, this clonotype was seen a few times. V usage is TRBV7-2 and J usage is TRBJ2-7, with TRBD1 matching over 7 bases. V dropped 2 bases and J dropped 1; count of bases not matched to a gene: 8. Germline values: CDR1 SGHTA, CDR2 FQGNSA. The CDR3 has 16 residues. The CDR3 spells CASSLSLTGISYEQYF. The CDR3 nucleotides read TGTGCCAGCAGCTTAAGTTTGACAGGGATTTCCTACGAGCAGTACTTC.

This clonotype was counted many times. The chain couples TRBV28 to TRBJ2-3; 8 bases are a match to TRBD1. Trimming cost V 5 bases and J 4 bases; bases outside gene matches: 11. This CDR3 has 16 amino acids. Looked up from germline, CDR1 is MDHEN and CDR2 is SYDVKM. CDR3 loop: CASSPLHQTGADTQYF. The CDR3 coding sequence is TGTGCCAGCAGTCCTTTACACCAGACAGGGGCAGATACGCAGTATTTT.

J is TRBJ2-7 and V is TRBV28; 9 bases are shared with TRBD1. Germline V gives CDR1 MDHEN, CDR2 SYDVKM. Trimming took 6 bases from V and 7 from J; bases not matched to a gene: 13. This CDR3 spans 15 amino acids. In DNA, the CDR3 is TGTGCCAGCAGCTCCCTAGCCGGGACAGGGCTAGAGCAGTACTTC. Its translation: CASSSLAGTGLEQYF.

The V gene is TRBV19, the J gene TRBJ2-7, with TRBD2 matching over 9 bases. The CDR3 has 15 residues. Looked up from germline, CDR1 is LNHDA and CDR2 is SQIVND (reference sequence). With V trimmed by 3 bases and J by 1 base, 4 bases remained unmatched. The CDR3 DNA sequence: TGTGCCAGTAGTATTACTAGCGGGCAATCCTACGAGCAGTACTTC. This encodes CASSITSGQSYEQYF.

This clonotype has only a few counts. This chain links TRBV10-3 with TRBJ1-1; weak D call: TRBD1 (6 bases). With 6 bases removed from V and 10 bases from J, the gap between germline ends came to 12 bases. The CDR3 is 11 amino acids. The V gene's germline CDR1 is ENHRY and CDR2 SYGVKD. The CDR3 region has the DNA TGTGCCATCAGAGGGGGGGCTGCAGCTTTCTTT. Its translation is CAIRGGAAAFF.

The gene calls are TRBV4-3 and TRBJ2-6; TRBD2 matches 13 bases. Per the germline V gene, CDR1 is LGHNA and CDR2 is YSLEER. The CDR3 is made up of 18 amino acids. Germline trimming cut 7 bases from V and 3 bases from J; bases unmatched to any gene: 9. The CDR3 DNA follows: TGCGCCAGCACCCCAGGACTAGCGGGAGAGTATGGGGCCAACGTCCTGACTTTC. This encodes CASTPGLAGEYGANVLTF.

The chain carries TRBV6-1 and TRBJ2-6, with D unclear. Germline V gene sequence: CDR1 MNHNS, CDR2 SASEGT. Trimming took off 7 bases at V and 2 bases at J, with 12 bases between the two ends. CDR3 length equals 15 residues. DNA of the CDR3: TGTGCCAGCACCCCCTTGGTCGCTGGGGCCAACGTCCTGACTTTC. Encoded protein: CASTPLVAGANVLTF.

V and J are TRBV28 and TRBJ2-7; D gene ambiguous. The CDR3 contains 14 residues. The V gene lost 5 bases and the J gene lost 5 bases, with 16 bases spanning the gap. Germline V gene sequence: CDR1 MDHEN, CDR2 SYDVKM. The CDR3 region has the DNA TGTGCCAGCAGTCCACCGAGGCAGAGCCACGAGCAGTACTTC. This sequence encodes CASSPPRQSHEQYF.

This clonotype was recorded many times. This chain joins TRBV27 and TRBJ1-5; D is unresolved. The CDR3 spans 13 residues. V lost 5 bases to trimming and J lost 0 bases, with 5 bases between them. CDR1 is MNHEY and CDR2 is SMNVEV in the germline V gene (reference sequence). This CDR3 reads CASSIDSNQPQHF. CDR3 DNA sequence: TGTGCCAGCAGTATTGATAGCAATCAGCCCCAGCATTTT.

The chain uses TRBV3-1 and TRBJ2-7; possible D gene TRBD1, 5 bases. From germline, CDR1 is LGHDT and CDR2 YNNKEL (reference sequence). Trimming left V 4 bases short and J 2 bases short, with 15 bases between. There are 15 residues in the CDR3. CDR3: CASSLGIGAAYEQYF. The CDR3 nucleotides are TGTGCCAGCAGCCTAGGGATAGGGGCGGCCTACGAGCAGTACTTC.

This chain joins TRBV20-1 and TRBJ1-5; 8 bases map to TRBD1. The CDR3 contains 15 residues. CDR1 is DFQATT, CDR2 SNEGSKA, per germline (reference sequence). V was clipped by 2 bases and J by 5 bases; unmatched bases: 8. In nucleotides, the CDR3 is TGCAGTGCTAGACAACCGGGACAGGAGTATCAGCCCCAGCATTTT. As protein: CSARQPGQEYQPQHF.

The count of this clonotype is one. The genes are TRBV4-3 and TRBJ2-2; D not certain. With 4 bases removed from V and 6 bases from J, the gap between germline ends came to 15 bases. The germline V gene has CDR1 LGHNA and CDR2 YSLEER. The CDR3 sequence is 15 residues long. The CDR3 nucleotides are TGCGCCAGCAGCCCAGCCACCTTTTGGTCCGGGGAGCTGTTTTTT. It yields the protein CASSPATFWSGELFF.